The T cell receptor beta chain described here comes from a study of control samples from healthy donors and cancer patients. TCRdb's table, derived via immunoSEQ multiplex PCR, lists solely in-frame clones and lacks some. The data hold about 140,000 clones, with about nine tenths observed a single time. The V and J ends lost 4 bases and 0 bases respectively, with 10 bases between them. The CDR3 covers 14 residues. Germline V gene data show CDR1 as MNHEY and CDR2 as SVGAGI. This sequence was found in a man aged 25 to 40 in good health. The rearrangement links TRBV6-5 to TRBJ2-7; D gene uncertain. Material for sequencing was blood. The CDR3 region is CASSSDKSSYEQYF. DNA for the CDR3: TGTGCCAGCAGTTCCGACAAGAGCTCCTACGAGCAGTACTTC.